This T cell receptor beta chain comes out of a study of blood T cell repertoires in COVID-19. For the study at large: Some COVID-19 samples were acute and others convalescent; all came from the United States, Italy and Spain. PBMCs, B-cell-depleted T cells, or T cells were the source of the cDNA or gDNA that made up the material.

In the original processing: How many nucleated cells were present was estimated from reference gene primer amplification. Sequencing used immunoSEQ multiplex PCR; TCRdb keeps in-frame clones, though not all of them. The V and J calls and clone size were taken over from that table, and D and trimming were inferred from the DNA. The data show some 48,000 clones, about 86% seen once. This TCR came from a human donor in a cohort sampled during active COVID-19. Sequencing used peripheral blood.

The CDR3: CASSHLGQGANYGYTF. The CDR3 DNA reads as TGCGCCAGCAGCCACCTTGGACAGGGGGCAAACTATGGCTACACCTTC. The chain recombines TRBV4-3 with TRBJ1-2, with TRBD1 identical over 11 bases. V gave up 3 bases and J gave up 2 bases; unmatched junction bases: 5. Germline-derived CDR1 and CDR2 are LGHNA and YSLEER. The length of the CDR3 is 16 residues.